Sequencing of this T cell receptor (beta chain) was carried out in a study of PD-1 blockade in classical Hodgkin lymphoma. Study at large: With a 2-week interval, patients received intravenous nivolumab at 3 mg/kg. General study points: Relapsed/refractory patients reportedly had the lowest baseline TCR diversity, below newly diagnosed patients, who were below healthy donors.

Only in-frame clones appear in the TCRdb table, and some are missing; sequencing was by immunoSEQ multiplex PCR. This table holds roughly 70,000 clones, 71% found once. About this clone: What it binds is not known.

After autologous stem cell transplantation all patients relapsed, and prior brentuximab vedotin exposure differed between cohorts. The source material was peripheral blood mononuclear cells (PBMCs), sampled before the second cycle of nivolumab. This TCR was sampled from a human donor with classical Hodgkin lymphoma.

CDR3 bases: TGTGCCAGCAGGGGTCTACGGATTAGCAATGAGCAGTTCTTC. Its protein is CASRGLRISNEQFF. The J gene is TRBJ2-1, the V gene TRBV27; D ambiguous. Germline loops: CDR1 MNHEY, CDR2 SMNVEV (reference sequence). This CDR3 has 14 residues. V was clipped by 6 bases and J by 6 bases, with 15 bases between them.